The present T cell receptor beta chain was sequenced within a study of shared clonotypes between healthy human individuals. An approximately 200 ng quantity of DNA, roughly 29,000 T cell genomes, went into the sorted-subset replicate PCRs. The assay was immunoSEQ multiplex PCR, and TCRdb's table has in-frame clones only and misses some. The sample holds roughly 1.5 million clones, roughly 98% seen once. V shed 5 bases and J shed 5 bases, with 15 bases lying between them. CDR1 and CDR2 from the germline V gene are SGHAT and FQNNGV. The CDR3 is 14 residues long. The chain recombines TRBV11-2 with TRBJ2-5; tentative D call: TRBD2 (7 bases). The TCR originated in a man aged 25-45 years in good health. Sequencing used naive CD4+ T cells sorted from blood. Subset noted: CD45RA+ positively selected. The CDR3 DNA is TGTGCCAGCAGCGCCGGGGGGCGCGGGGAGACCCAGTACTTC. It yields the protein CASSAGGRGETQYF. Full variable domain (missing parts from reference TRBV11-2 and TRBJ2-5): EAGVAQSPRYKIIEKRQSVAFWCNPISGHATLYWYQQILGQGPKLLIQFQNNGVVDDSQLPKDRFSAERLKGVDSTLKIQPAKLEDSAVYLCASSAGGRGETQYFGPGTRLLVL.